Detailed here is one T cell receptor (beta chain). Produced via immunoSEQ multiplex PCR; TCRdb's table is partial and in-frame only. The profile shows 80,000 to 130,000 clones, about 91% of them singletons. This record belongs to a study of siplizumab effects on memory and regulatory T cells. CDR3 length: 14 amino acids. CDR1 is SGDLS, CDR2 YYNGEE, per germline. Trimming removed 2 bases at V and 8 bases at J, with 16 bases between. Sequenced input: CD4+ T cells sorted from blood. This clonotype originated in a human donor in good health. Some clones in this sample may be carry-over from other donors' samples. The chain joins TRBV9 to TRBJ1-2; D gene uncertain. The CDR3 here is CASSVDSLTEGYTF. The CDR3 coding sequence is TGTGCCAGCAGCGTCGATTCTTTAACGGAAGGCTACACCTTC.